A selection of T cell receptor beta chains follows, all from one sample in a study of T-cell reconstitution after alpha-beta-depleted transplantation in children. TCRdb redid the calling of the PCR reads with MiXCR, one entry per CDR3 protein. The sample yields tens of thousands of distinct CDR3 sequences, roughly 20% seen once. Sequenced here: PBMCs, mostly from graft donor cells, sampled 360 days after TCRalphabeta/CD19-depleted stem cell transplant. All receptors come from a male patient aged 2-15 years who had a stem cell transplant for acute lymphoblastic leukemia, so the T cells may come from the graft donor. The CDR3 runs from the conserved cysteine through the conserved F or W. D genes are given only for firm matches. A clone size is listed for some rows: how often the clone was seen (once, few, many), or a class if it is expanded.

j_call	v_call	d_call	clone_size	cdr3_nt	cdr3_aa
TRBJ2-1	TRBV25-1	NA	medium-sized	TGTGCCAGCAGTGAATGGATAGGGGGTAATGAGCAGTTCTTC	CASSEWIGGNEQFF
TRBJ2-5	TRBV12-3/TRBV12-4	TRBD2	few	TGTGCCAGCAGTTTAGTCTATGGGCGGGAGGCAGAGACCCAGTACTTC	CASSLVYGREAETQYF
TRBJ2-7	TRBV4-1	NA	few	TGCGCCAGCAGCCAAGGAACTACGGACTACGAGCAGTACTTC	CASSQGTTDYEQYF
TRBJ2-7	TRBV20-1	NA	NA	TGCAGTGCTAGGATCAGGGCGGACGAGCAGTACTTC	CSARIRADEQYF
TRBJ1-2	TRBV6-1	NA	many	TGTGCCAGCAGCCCCCTGGGAGAGTTGGATGGCTACACCTTC	CASSPLGELDGYTF
TRBJ2-5	TRBV7-9	NA	few	TGTGCCAGCAGCCACCAAGAGACCCAGTACTTC	CASSHQETQYF
TRBJ2-7	TRBV10-3	NA	few	TGTGCCATCAGTGTTAGAGTTACCGCCTACGAGCAGTACTTC	CAISVRVTAYEQYF
TRBJ2-7	TRBV3-1	TRBD2	NA	TGTGCCAGCAGCCGGGGACTAGCCGTAGAGGGCTACGAGCAGTACTTC	CASSRGLAVEGYEQYF
TRBJ2-3	TRBV2	TRBD2	NA	TGTGCCAGCAGAACTCTAGCGGGAGGGTCAGATACGCAGTATTTT	CASRTLAGGSDTQYF
TRBJ1-1	TRBV20-1	NA	medium-sized	TGCAGTGCTAGTGAAACTAACACTGAAGCTTTCTTT	CSASETNTEAFF
TRBJ2-2	TRBV5-1	TRBD2	NA	TGCGCCAGCAGCTTGGAGGTCGGGAGGGAGCGGGCCGGGGAGCTGTTTTTT	CASSLEVGRERAGELFF
TRBJ2-2	TRBV10-3	NA	NA	TGTGCCATCCCAGGAGGCGCCGGGGAGCTGTTTTTT	CAIPGGAGELFF
TRBJ2-2	TRBV7-8	TRBD2	few	TGTGCCAGCAGCAAAGGGCGGGAGTCCGGGGAGCTGTTTTTT	CASSKGRESGELFF
TRBJ1-1	TRBV7-9	NA	many	TGTGCCAGCAGCTTACGGAACATAAACACTGAAGCTTTCTTT	CASSLRNINTEAFF
TRBJ2-7	TRBV2	TRBD2	NA	TGTGCCAGCAGTCGGACTAGCGGGAGAGGATACTTC	CASSRTSGRGYF
TRBJ2-1	TRBV12-3/TRBV12-4	TRBD2	NA	TGTGCCAGCAGTCCTCTCAACGGGCTAGCGGGAGCGAATGAGCAGTTCTTC	CASSPLNGLAGANEQFF